This passage covers 31 T cell receptor beta chains from one sample sequenced in a study of cytomegalovirus exposure and HLA in healthy donors. The PCR was carried out with 60 Vbeta primers and 13 Jbeta primers. Assay used: immunoSEQ multiplex PCR; TCRdb lists only in-frame clones, some missing. The table includes approximately 130,000 clones, around four fifths detected once. Specimen: PBMCs. The receptors originated from a man aged 35-49 years in good health and CMV-seronegative.

The rearrangement uses TRBV10-2 and TRBJ2-3; D call uncertain. The germline V gene encodes CDR1 WSHSY and CDR2 SAAADI. The V and J ends lost 2 bases and 5 bases respectively, with 5 bases between them. The CDR3 runs to 12 residues. CDR3 DNA sequence: TGCGCCAGCAGTGAGGGGCAAGATACGCAGTATTTT. Residues: CASSEGQDTQYF.

In regard to this clone: The CDR3 carries no conserved terminal phenylalanine or tryptophan, so it likely arises from a read error. No DNA is shown, since the ends of the CDR3 on it are uncertain; the CDR3 is the one TCRdb lists. V gene TRBV20-1 combines with J gene TRBJ1-4; the table calls TRBD1, which could not be checked here. Per the germline V gene, CDR1 is DFQATT and CDR2 is SNEGSKA (reference sequence). The CDR3 is made up of 11 amino acids, end residues included. This CDR3 reads CSAMGRGEQGL.

The gene calls are TRBV5-6 and TRBJ2-5, with TRBD1 matching 7 bases. Germline CDR1 SGHDT, CDR2 YYEEEE. V lost 4 bases and J lost 1; bases outside the gene matches: 7. CDR3 size: 15 residues. The CDR3 nucleotides are TGTGCCAGCAGCAAAGACAGGGTTACCCAAGAGACCCAGTACTTC. This codes for CASSKDRVTQETQYF.

This CDR3 reads CASSEGGGGYQPQHF. CDR3 sequence (DNA): TGTGCCAGCAGTGAAGGGGGGGGAGGATATCAGCCCCAGCATTTT. This chain links TRBV6-1 with TRBJ1-5, with D possibly TRBD1 on 5 matching bases. Deletions cut 1 base from V and 5 bases from J, with 12 bases between. The germline V gene encodes CDR1 MNHNS and CDR2 SASEGT. CDR3 length equals 15 residues.

This clone was seen a handful of times. This chain links TRBV11-2 with TRBJ2-7; TRBD2 might be the D (5 bases). From germline, CDR1 is SGHAT and CDR2 FQNNGV. The CDR3 is made up of 13 amino acids. The ends were cut back, 6 bases at V and 1 base at J, with 10 bases in the middle. CDR3 sequence (DNA): TGTGCCAGCAGTTCGGGATATTCCTACGAGCAGTACTTC. Its translation is CASSSGYSYEQYF.

This clone was recorded once. J is TRBJ2-3 and V is TRBV7-2, with 10 positions matching TRBD2. This CDR3 is 14 amino acids long. Germline V gives CDR1 SGHTA, CDR2 FQGNSA. J gave up 5 bases and V 5 bases, and 4 bases lay outside the gene matches. The CDR3 protein is CASSSGRAIDTQYF. The CDR3 DNA reads as TGTGCCAGCAGCAGCGGGAGGGCCATAGATACGCAGTATTTT.

The chain joins TRBV7-6 to TRBJ2-3, with D possibly matching TRBD1 (6 bases). Germline assignment: CDR1 SGHVS and CDR2 FNYEAQ. The CDR3 covers 14 residues. V lost 5 bases to trimming and J lost 0 bases, with 9 bases between them. CDR3 residues: CASSRGQSTDTQYF. The CDR3 DNA sequence: TGTGCCAGCAGCCGCGGACAGAGCACAGATACGCAGTATTTT.

V and J are TRBV4-3 and TRBJ2-2, with 10 bases lining up with TRBD2. With 4 bases clipped from V and 1 base from J, the junction kept 6 bases outside the gene matches. CDR1 LGHNA and CDR2 YSLEER come from the germline V gene. The CDR3 extends over 17 amino acids. CDR3: CASSPLQREGNTGELFF. The CDR3 region has the DNA TGCGCCAGCAGCCCCTTACAGCGGGAGGGGAACACCGGGGAGCTGTTTTTT.

The chain combines TRBV16 with TRBJ1-1; D gene ambiguous. Germline CDR1 reads KGHSY; CDR2 reads FQNENV. Trimming took 4 bases from V and 5 from J, leaving 17 bases between them. The CDR3 consists of 15 residues. CDR3 bases: TGTGCCAGCAGCCCCGTTGGGCGGGATGGAACTGAAGCTTTCTTT. Translation gives CASSPVGRDGTEAFF. The full variable domain, its missing parts supplied by reference TRBV16 and TRBJ1-1, is GEEVAQTPKHLVRGEGQKAKLYCAPIKGHSYVFWYQQVLKNEFKFLISFQNENVFDETGMPKERFSAKCLPNSPCSLEIQATKLEDSAVYFCASSPVGRDGTEAFFGQGTRLTVV.

The rearrangement links TRBV6-5 to TRBJ1-4, with TRBD1 as a possible D gene (5 bases). Per germline, CDR1 MNHEY and CDR2 SVGAGI. The CDR3 is made up of 13 amino acids. The V end lost 6 bases, the J end lost 3 bases, and 8 bases lay between the germline ends. The CDR3 DNA is TGTGCCAGCAGGGGGCGATCTAATGAAAAACTGTTTTTT. Protein sequence: CASRGRSNEKLFF.

As DNA, the CDR3 is TGCGCCAGCAGCCACCCGACTAGCGAGATCTACAATGAGCAGTTCTTC. This sequence encodes CASSHPTSEIYNEQFF. The rearrangement uses TRBV4-1 and TRBJ2-1, with 8 nucleotides matching TRBD2. V dropped 3 bases and J dropped 3; count of bases not matched to a gene: 7. This CDR3 region has 16 residues. Germline V gene sequence: CDR1 MGHRA, CDR2 YSYEKL.

CDR3 protein: CASRTVGGELFF. In DNA form, the CDR3 reads TGTGCCAGCAGGACAGTTGGAGGGGAGCTGTTTTTT. The chain combines TRBV2 with TRBJ2-2, with D tentatively TRBD1 (5 bases). With 6 bases removed from V and 8 bases from J, the gap between germline ends came to 10 bases. Germline-derived CDR1 and CDR2 are SNHLY and FYNNEI. CDR3 length: 12 residues.

The chain couples TRBV19 to TRBJ2-7; 12 nucleotides align to TRBD1. The CDR3 totals 14 residues. Unmatched junction bases numbered 6, after V lost 5 bases and J lost 7 bases. Per the germline V gene, CDR1 is LNHDA and CDR2 is SQIVND (reference sequence). Here the CDR3 reads CASSSRDRGPEQYF. The CDR3 bases are TGTGCCAGTAGTTCCCGGGACAGGGGGCCTGAGCAGTACTTC.

The CDR3 DNA reads TGCAGCGTTCTCAGGGCCTACACCGGGGAGCTGTTTTTT. Translating gives CSVLRAYTGELFF. V is TRBV29-1 and J is TRBJ2-2; tentatively, D is TRBD1 (5 bases). In germline, CDR1 is SQVTM, CDR2 ANQGSEA. V lost 5 bases and J 3 bases, leaving 10 bases between the germline ends. The CDR3 runs 13 residues.

The chain carries TRBV5-1 and TRBJ2-5; TRBD2 matches 9 bases. This CDR3 is 15 amino acids long. Germline assignment: CDR1 SGHRS and CDR2 YFSETQ. V lost 2 bases, J lost 5 bases, and 7 bases stayed unmatched. The CDR3 region is CASSLAGGQFETQYF. The CDR3 bases are TGCGCCAGCAGCTTAGCGGGGGGACAATTCGAGACCCAGTACTTC.

This clone has only one observation. This CDR3 is CASSLEGVSTDTQYF. The CDR3 bases are TGCGCCAGCAGCTTGGAGGGGGTTAGCACAGATACGCAGTATTTT. The chain combines TRBV5-1 with TRBJ2-3; TRBD1 might be the D (6 bases). This CDR3 comprises 15 residues. The germline CDR1 and CDR2 sequences are SGHRS and YFSETQ. V lost 0 bases to trimming and J lost 0 bases, with 8 bases between them.

The chain is built from TRBV18 and TRBJ1-5; perhaps TRBD1 as D (5 bases). The V gene lost 1 base and the J gene lost 2 bases, with 9 bases spanning the gap. Germline-derived CDR1 and CDR2 are KGHSH and LQKENI. This CDR3 contains 15 residues. CDR3 protein: CASSPQGQGNQPQHF. DNA of the CDR3: TGTGCCAGCTCACCACAGGGGCAGGGCAATCAGCCCCAGCATTTT.

This sequence joins TRBV9 and TRBJ1-1; D gene unclear. Germline V lookup: CDR1 SGDLS, CDR2 YYNGEE. The CDR3 totals 14 residues. V was pared by 0 bases and J by 4 bases, with 10 bases between. The CDR3 sequence: CASSVVTVGTEAFF. The CDR3 nucleotides are TGTGCCAGCAGCGTAGTGACTGTAGGCACTGAAGCTTTCTTT.

The chain employs TRBV4-3 and TRBJ1-2, with unresolved D. Germline CDR1 and CDR2: LGHNA and YSLEER. V gave up 0 bases and J gave up 3 bases, with 11 bases separating them. The CDR3 spans 15 residues. The CDR3 region is CASSQDNGRDYGYTF. The CDR3 coding sequence is TGCGCCAGCAGCCAAGATAACGGGCGGGACTATGGCTACACCTTC.

V gene TRBV4-3 combines with J gene TRBJ2-5; D possibly corresponds to TRBD1 (5 bases). The DNA end lines up better with TRBJ2-7; the J call may be wrong. From germline, CDR1 is LGHNA and CDR2 YSLEER. The CDR3 totals 16 residues. The CDR3 loop reads CASSQDHGQGSYEQYF. In nucleotides, the CDR3 is TGCGCCAGCAGCCAAGATCATGGGCAGGGATCCTACGAGCAGTACTTC.

V usage is TRBV19 and J usage is TRBJ1-1, with D possibly being TRBD1 (5 bases). Trimming shortened V by 3 bases and J by 3 bases, and 11 bases separated the two germline ends. The CDR3 covers 14 residues. In germline, CDR1 is LNHDA, CDR2 SQIVND (reference sequence). The CDR3 reads CASSMRGGDTEAFF. The CDR3 region has the DNA TGTGCCAGTAGTATGCGGGGAGGGGACACTGAAGCTTTCTTT.

This clone was detected only a few times. The germline gene is not matched at one end of the junction; a read error may be the cause. Other DNA sequences in the sample encode the same CDR3. V and J are TRBV5-6 and TRBJ1-4, with D perhaps matching TRBD1 (5 bases). The CDR3 extends over 15 amino acids. From germline, CDR1 is SGHDT and CDR2 YYEEEE. This CDR3 reads CASSLQQAYNEKLFF. CDR3 nucleotides: TGTGCCAGCAGCTTGCAACAGGCATATAATGAAAAACTATTTTTT.

V is TRBV11-2 and J is TRBJ2-7; 8 bases are shared with TRBD1. V gave up 6 bases and J gave up 5 bases; unmatched junction bases: 12. CDR3 length equals 15 residues. Per germline, CDR1 SGHAT and CDR2 FQNNGV. The CDR3 here is CASSSTRTGSDEQYF. The CDR3 DNA sequence: TGTGCCAGCAGTTCCACGCGGACAGGGAGCGACGAGCAGTACTTC.

V and J are TRBV19 and TRBJ2-3, with 8 bases identical to TRBD1. The trim removed 4 bases at V and 4 bases at J, leaving 7 bases unmatched. The CDR3 runs to 15 residues. Germline CDR1 reads LNHDA; CDR2 reads SQIVND (reference sequence). The CDR3 DNA follows: TGTGCCAGTAGTACCGGACAGGGTACGGCAGATACGCAGTATTTT. Protein sequence: CASSTGQGTADTQYF.

The chain employs TRBV6-5 and TRBJ2-3, with 11 bases matching TRBD2. CDR1 is MNHEY, CDR2 SVGAGI, per germline. The CDR3 sequence is 15 residues long. V trimming: 5 bases; J trimming: 4 bases; junction bases outside the gene matches: 5. CDR3 residues: CASSLRGLAADTQYF. The CDR3 DNA is TGTGCCAGCAGTCTCCGGGGACTAGCGGCAGATACGCAGTATTTT.

This chain links TRBV9 with TRBJ2-5; 7 nucleotides match TRBD2. The germline V gene has CDR1 SGDLS and CDR2 YYNGEE. CDR3 length: 16 amino acids. The V segment lost 6 bases and the J segment 2 bases; nucleotides outside the gene matches: 13. CDR3 protein: CASTPETGEGQETQYF. The CDR3 DNA reads as TGTGCCAGCACCCCGGAGACCGGGGAGGGACAAGAGACCCAGTACTTC. The full variable domain, completed using reference TRBV9 and TRBJ2-5, is DSGVTQTPKHLITATGQRVTLRCSPRSGDLSVYWYQQSLDQGLQFLIQYYNGEERAKGNILERFSAQQFPDLHSELNLSSLELGDSALYFCASTPETGEGQETQYFGPGTRLLVL.

This clone was seen more than once but under ten times. This chain links TRBV28 with TRBJ2-5, with D possibly matching TRBD1 (5 bases). The CDR3 consists of 12 residues. Germline CDR1 MDHEN, CDR2 SYDVKM. With 11 bases removed from V and 0 bases from J, the gap between germline ends came to 10 bases. This chain's CDR3 is CACVGDQETQYF. The CDR3 DNA reads as TGTGCCTGCGTAGGGGACCAAGAGACCCAGTACTTC.

The gene calls are TRBV6-1 and TRBJ2-4, with D uncertain. Germline V gene sequence: CDR1 MNHNS, CDR2 SASEGT. V dropped 1 base and J dropped 1 base, with 5 bases sitting between them. This CDR3 is built from 14 residues. The CDR3 region has the DNA TGTGCCAGCAGTGAAGGACTGGCCAAAAACATTCAGTACTTC. Amino acids: CASSEGLAKNIQYF.

This clone was seen a handful of times. The chain is built from TRBV9 and TRBJ2-2; 14 positions agree with TRBD2. Losses at the gene ends were 6 bases for V and 0 bases for J; bases not matched to a gene: 4. CDR3 length: 17 amino acids. Germline CDR1 is SGDLS and CDR2 is YYNGEE. The CDR3 coding sequence is TGTGCCAGCACGGGACTAGCGGGAGATGCGAACACCGGGGAGCTGTTTTTT. Amino acids: CASTGLAGDANTGELFF. Full variable domain (missing parts from reference TRBV9 and TRBJ2-2): DSGVTQTPKHLITATGQRVTLRCSPRSGDLSVYWYQQSLDQGLQFLIQYYNGEERAKGNILERFSAQQFPDLHSELNLSSLELGDSALYFCASTGLAGDANTGELFFGEGSRLTVL.

The CDR3 nucleotides are TGTGCCAGCAGCTTCGGGACTGATTTTTATGGCTACACCTTC. The encoded protein is CASSFGTDFYGYTF. The chain carries TRBV11-1 and TRBJ1-2; TRBD1 is a possible D gene (5 bases). Per germline, CDR1 SGHAT and CDR2 FQDESV (reference sequence). The length of the CDR3 is 14 residues. With 3 bases removed from V and 5 bases from J, the gap between germline ends came to 13 bases.

This chain joins TRBV7-2 and TRBJ2-2; maybe TRBD1 (6 bases). Trimming removed 3 bases from V and 3 bases from J, with 11 bases in between. The germline V gene has CDR1 SGHTA and CDR2 FQGNSA. This CDR3 is built from 15 residues. The CDR3 sequence is CASSFWGLDTGELFF. The CDR3 nucleotides read TGTGCCAGCAGCTTCTGGGGGCTCGACACCGGGGAGCTGTTTTTT.